The present TCR beta chain was sequenced within a study of long-term antiretroviral therapy in people with HIV. Study-level results: The repertoire was dominated at all time points by clones expanded before ART. The study found that diversity rose after ART but stayed below transplant donor controls.

Survey-level immunoSEQ v3.0 assays were run. Here immunoSEQ multiplex PCR was the method, and the copy in TCRdb shows in-frame clones only, minus some. The sample records fewer than 25,000 clones, approximately 86% being singletons. One or more pre-ART and two or more post-ART PBMC samples were available from each donor. Regarding this clone: Its matching antigen is unknown.

This CDR3 is built from 12 residues. V lost 4 bases and J 2 bases, leaving 3 bases between the germline ends. The V gene's germline CDR1 is KGHSH and CDR2 LQKENI. The V gene is TRBV18, the J gene TRBJ1-3; D ambiguous. This clonotype was sampled from a man aged 50-59 years with HIV. Sequenced here: unsorted PBMCs, sampled 1.2 years after starting antiretroviral therapy. Here the CDR3 DNA reads TGTGCCAGCTCACATCCTGGAAACACCATATATTTT. Translated: CASSHPGNTIYF.